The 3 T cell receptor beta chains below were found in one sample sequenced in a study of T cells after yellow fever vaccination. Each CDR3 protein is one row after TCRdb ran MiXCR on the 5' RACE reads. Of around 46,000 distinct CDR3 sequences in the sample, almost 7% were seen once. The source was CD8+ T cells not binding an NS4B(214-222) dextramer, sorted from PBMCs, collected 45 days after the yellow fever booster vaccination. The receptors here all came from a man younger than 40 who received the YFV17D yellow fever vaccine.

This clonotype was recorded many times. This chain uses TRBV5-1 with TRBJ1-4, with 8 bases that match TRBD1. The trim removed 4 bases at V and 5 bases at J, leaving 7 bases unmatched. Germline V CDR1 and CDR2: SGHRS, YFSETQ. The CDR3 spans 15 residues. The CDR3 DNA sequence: TGCGCCAGCAGCCTTGGACAGGGTAGAAATGAAAAACTGTTTTTT. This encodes CASSLGQGRNEKLFF.

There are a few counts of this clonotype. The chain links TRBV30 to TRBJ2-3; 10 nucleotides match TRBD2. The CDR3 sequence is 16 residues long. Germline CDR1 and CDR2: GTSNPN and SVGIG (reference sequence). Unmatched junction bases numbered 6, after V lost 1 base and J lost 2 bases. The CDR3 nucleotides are TGTGCCTGGAGTGCCGGGACTAGCGATTACACAGATACGCAGTATTTT. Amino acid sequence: CAWSAGTSDYTDTQYF.

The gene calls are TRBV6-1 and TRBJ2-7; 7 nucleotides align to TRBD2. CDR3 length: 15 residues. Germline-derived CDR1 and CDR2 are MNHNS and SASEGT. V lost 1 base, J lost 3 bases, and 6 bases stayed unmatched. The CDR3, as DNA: TGTGCCAGCAGTGAAGAGGGCGGGAGAGGCTACGAGCAGTACTTC. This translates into CASSEEGGRGYEQYF.